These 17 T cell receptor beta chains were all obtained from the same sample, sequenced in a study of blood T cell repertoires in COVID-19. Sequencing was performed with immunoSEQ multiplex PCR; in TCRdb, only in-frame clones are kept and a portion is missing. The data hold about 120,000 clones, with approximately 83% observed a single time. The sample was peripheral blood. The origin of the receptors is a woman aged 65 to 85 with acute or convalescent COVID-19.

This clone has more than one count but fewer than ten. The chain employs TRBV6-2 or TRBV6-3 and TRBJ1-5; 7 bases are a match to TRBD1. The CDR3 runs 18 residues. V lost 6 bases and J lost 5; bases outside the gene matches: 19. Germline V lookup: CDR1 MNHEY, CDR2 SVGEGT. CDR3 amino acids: CASSRDREITMEYQPQHF. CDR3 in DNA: TGTGCCAGCAGCCGGGACAGAGAGATAACAATGGAGTATCAGCCCCAGCATTTT.

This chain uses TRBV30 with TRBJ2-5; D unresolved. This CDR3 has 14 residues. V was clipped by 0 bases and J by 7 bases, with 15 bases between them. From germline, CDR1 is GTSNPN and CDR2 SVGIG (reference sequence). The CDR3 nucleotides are TGTGCCTGGAGTGTCGGCAGACACCCAGGGACCCAGTACTTC. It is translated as CAWSVGRHPGTQYF. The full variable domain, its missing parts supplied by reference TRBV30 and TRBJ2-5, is SQTIHQWPATLVQPVGSPLSLECTVEGTSNPNLYWYRQAAGRGLQLLFYSVGIGQISSEVPQNLSASRPQDRQFILSSKKLLLSDSGFYLCAWSVGRHPGTQYFGPGTRLLVL.

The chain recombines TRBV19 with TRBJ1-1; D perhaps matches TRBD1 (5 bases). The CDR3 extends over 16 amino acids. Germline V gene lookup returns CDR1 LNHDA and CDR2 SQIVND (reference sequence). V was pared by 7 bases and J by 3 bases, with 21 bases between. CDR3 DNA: TGTGCCAGTATGGGGAGGGGATCAGTTATTCACACTGAAGCTTTCTTT. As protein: CASMGRGSVIHTEAFF. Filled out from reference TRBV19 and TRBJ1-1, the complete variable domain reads DGGITQSPKYLFRKEGQNVTLSCEQNLNHDAMYWYRQDPGQGLRLIYYSQIVNDFQKGDIAEGYSVSREKKESFPLTVTSAQKNPTAFYLCASMGRGSVIHTEAFFGQGTRLTVV.

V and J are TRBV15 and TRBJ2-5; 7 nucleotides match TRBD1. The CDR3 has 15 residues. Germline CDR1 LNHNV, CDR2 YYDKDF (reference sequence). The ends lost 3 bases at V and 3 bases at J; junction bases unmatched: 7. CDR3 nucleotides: TGTGCCACCAGCAGCGGGGTGGGACAGAAAGAGACCCAGTACTTC. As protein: CATSSGVGQKETQYF.

CDR3 residues: CASSRTGPHEQYF. In DNA form, the CDR3 reads TGTGCCAGCAGCCGTACAGGGCCCCACGAGCAGTACTTC. The chain has TRBV7-8 and TRBJ2-7; maybe TRBD1 (6 bases). Trimming took off 5 bases at V and 5 bases at J, with 13 bases between the two ends. This CDR3 is 13 amino acids long. CDR1 and CDR2 from the germline V gene are SGHVS and FQNEAQ.

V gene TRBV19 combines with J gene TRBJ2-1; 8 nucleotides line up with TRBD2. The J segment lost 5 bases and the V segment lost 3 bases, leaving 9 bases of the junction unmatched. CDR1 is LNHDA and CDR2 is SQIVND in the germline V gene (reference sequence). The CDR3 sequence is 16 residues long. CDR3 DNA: TGTGCCAGTAGTATCAGTACGGGGGGGCCACACAATGAGCAGTTCTTC. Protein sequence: CASSISTGGPHNEQFF.

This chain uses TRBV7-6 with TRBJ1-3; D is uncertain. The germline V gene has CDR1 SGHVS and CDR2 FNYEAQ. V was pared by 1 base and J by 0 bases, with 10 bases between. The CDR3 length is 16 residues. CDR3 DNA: TGTGCCAGCAGCTTAGACCCAATACTCTCTGGAAACACCATATATTTT. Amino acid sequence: CASSLDPILSGNTIYF.

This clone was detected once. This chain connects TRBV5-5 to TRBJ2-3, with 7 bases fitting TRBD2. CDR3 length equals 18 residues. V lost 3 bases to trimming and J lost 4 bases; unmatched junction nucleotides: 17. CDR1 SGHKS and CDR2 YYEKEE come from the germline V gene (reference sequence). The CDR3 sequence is CASSSLGVPAGSPDTQYF. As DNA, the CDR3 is TGTGCCAGCAGCTCACTAGGTGTTCCAGCGGGGAGTCCAGATACGCAGTATTTT.

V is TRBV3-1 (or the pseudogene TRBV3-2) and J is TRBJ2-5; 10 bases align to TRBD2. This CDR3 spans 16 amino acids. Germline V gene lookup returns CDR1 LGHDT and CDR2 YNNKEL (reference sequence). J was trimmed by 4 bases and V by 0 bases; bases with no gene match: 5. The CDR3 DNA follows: TGTGCCAGCAGCCAAGATAAGCGGGGGGGCCCAGAGACCCAGTACTTC. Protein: CASSQDKRGGPETQYF.

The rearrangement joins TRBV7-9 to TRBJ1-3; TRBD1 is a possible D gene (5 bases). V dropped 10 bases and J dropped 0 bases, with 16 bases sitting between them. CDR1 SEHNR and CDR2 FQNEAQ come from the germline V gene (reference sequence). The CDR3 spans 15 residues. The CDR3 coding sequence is TGTGCCACCCCCCGGGGCGGGGACTCTGGAAACACCATATATTTT. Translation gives CATPRGGDSGNTIYF.

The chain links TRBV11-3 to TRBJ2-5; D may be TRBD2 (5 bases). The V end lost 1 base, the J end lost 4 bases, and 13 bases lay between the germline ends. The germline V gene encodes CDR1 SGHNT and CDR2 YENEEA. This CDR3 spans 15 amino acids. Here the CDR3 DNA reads TGTGCCAGCAGCTTAGGTGACTTAGCGATAGAGACCCAGTACTTC. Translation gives CASSLGDLAIETQYF.

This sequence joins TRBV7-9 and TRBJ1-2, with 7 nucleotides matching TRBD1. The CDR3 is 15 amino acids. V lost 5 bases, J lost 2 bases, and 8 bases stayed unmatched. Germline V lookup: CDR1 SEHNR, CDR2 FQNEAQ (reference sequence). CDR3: CASSANRGSNYGYTF. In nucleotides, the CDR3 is TGTGCCAGCAGCGCCAACAGGGGATCGAACTATGGCTACACCTTC.

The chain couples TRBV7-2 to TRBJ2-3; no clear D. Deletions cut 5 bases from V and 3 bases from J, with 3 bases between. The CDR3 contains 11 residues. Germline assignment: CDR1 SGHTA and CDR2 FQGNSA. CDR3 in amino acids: CASSATDTQYF. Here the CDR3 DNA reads TGTGCCAGCAGCGCGACAGATACGCAGTATTTT.

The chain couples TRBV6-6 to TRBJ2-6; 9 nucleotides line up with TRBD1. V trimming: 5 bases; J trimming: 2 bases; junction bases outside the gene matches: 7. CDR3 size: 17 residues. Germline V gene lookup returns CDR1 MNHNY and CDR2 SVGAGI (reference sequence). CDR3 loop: CASSHLGQGTGANVLTF. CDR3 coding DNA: TGTGCCAGCAGTCACCTGGGACAGGGCACTGGGGCCAACGTCCTGACTTTC.

The CDR3 bases are TGTGCCAGCAGCGGCCGGGACAGGGGGCGAGAAAACATTCAGTACTTC. Protein sequence: CASSGRDRGRENIQYF. The V gene is TRBV21-1, the J gene TRBJ2-4; TRBD1 was called by the table and not checked on the DNA. TRBV21-1 is termed a pseudogene. This CDR3 region has 16 residues.

In nucleotides, the CDR3 is TGTGCCAGCAGCCAGAGGCCCACTGAAGCTTTCTTT. It codes for CASSQRPTEAFF. The chain recombines TRBV12-3 or TRBV12-4 with TRBJ1-1; D uncertain. V was shortened by 6 bases and J by 4 bases, with 9 bases between the two germline ends. The length of the CDR3 is 12 residues.

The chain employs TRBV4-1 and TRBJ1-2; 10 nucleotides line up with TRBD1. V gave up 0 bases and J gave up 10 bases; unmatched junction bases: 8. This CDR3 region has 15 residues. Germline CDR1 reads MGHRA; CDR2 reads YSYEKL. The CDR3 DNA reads TGCGCCAGCAGCCAAGATCAAGGGACAGGGGTTCTCTACACCTTC. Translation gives CASSQDQGTGVLYTF.